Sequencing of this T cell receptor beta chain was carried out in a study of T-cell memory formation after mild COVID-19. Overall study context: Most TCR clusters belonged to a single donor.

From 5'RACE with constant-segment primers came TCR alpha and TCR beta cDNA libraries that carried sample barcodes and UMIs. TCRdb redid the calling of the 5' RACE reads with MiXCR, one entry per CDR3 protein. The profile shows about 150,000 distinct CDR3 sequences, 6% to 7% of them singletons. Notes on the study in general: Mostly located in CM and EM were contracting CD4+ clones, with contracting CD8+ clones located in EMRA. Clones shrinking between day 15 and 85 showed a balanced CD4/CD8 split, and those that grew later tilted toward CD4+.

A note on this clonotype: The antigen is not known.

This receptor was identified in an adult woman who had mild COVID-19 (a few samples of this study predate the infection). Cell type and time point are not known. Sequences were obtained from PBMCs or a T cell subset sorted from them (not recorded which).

CDR3 region: CSAAPGQGRRETQYF. DNA of the CDR3: TGCAGTGCGGCGCCGGGACAGGGGAGAAGGGAGACCCAGTACTTC. The chain carries TRBV20-1 and TRBJ2-5, with TRBD1 identical over 10 bases. The germline V gene has CDR1 DFQATT and CDR2 SNEGSKA (reference sequence). J was trimmed by 5 bases and V by 6 bases; bases with no gene match: 12. The CDR3 sequence is 15 residues long.